The T cell receptor beta chain described here comes from a study of shared clonotypes between healthy human individuals. The study's findings and limits: A reduction in generation probabilities was seen for non-shared clonotypes relative to those shared by all four donors. It was observed that about 5% of naive CD4 clonotypes were shared across a handful of donors.

Clones were sequenced by immunoSEQ multiplex PCR, and TCRdb holds only the in-frame ones, with some missing. The data hold 650,000 to 800,000 clones, with roughly two thirds observed a single time. V lost 3 bases and J lost 2, with 8 bases in between. Germline lookup yields CDR1 MGHDK and CDR2 SYGVNS. The CDR3 consists of 13 residues. This clone was detected a few times. What it binds is unknown. Sequencing used memory CD4+ T cells sorted from blood. Subset reported: CD45RA-negative fraction. V gene TRBV25-1 combines with J gene TRBJ2-7; D call uncertain. This clonotype originated in a woman under 40 in good health. The CDR3 nucleotides read TGTGCCAGCAGTGATTCCAGCACCTACGAGCAGTACTTC. Its translation is CASSDSSTYEQYF.